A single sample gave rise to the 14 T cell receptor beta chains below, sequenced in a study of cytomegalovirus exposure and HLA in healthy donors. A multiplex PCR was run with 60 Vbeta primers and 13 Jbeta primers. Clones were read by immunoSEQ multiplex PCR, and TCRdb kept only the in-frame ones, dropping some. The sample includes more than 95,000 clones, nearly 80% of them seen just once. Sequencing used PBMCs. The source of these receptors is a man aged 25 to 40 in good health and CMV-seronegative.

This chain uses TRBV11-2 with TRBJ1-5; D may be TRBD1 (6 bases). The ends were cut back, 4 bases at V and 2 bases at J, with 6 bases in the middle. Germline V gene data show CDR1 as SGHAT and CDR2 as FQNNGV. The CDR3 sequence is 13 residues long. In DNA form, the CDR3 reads TGTGCCAGCAGCTCAGGGGGCAATCAGCCCCAGCATTTT. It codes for CASSSGGNQPQHF. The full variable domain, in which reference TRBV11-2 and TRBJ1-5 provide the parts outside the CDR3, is EAGVAQSPRYKIIEKRQSVAFWCNPISGHATLYWYQQILGQGPKLLIQFQNNGVVDDSQLPKDRFSAERLKGVDSTLKIQPAKLEDSAVYLCASSSGGNQPQHFGDGTRLSIL.

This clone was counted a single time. CDR3 sequence: CASRVTSGMQETQYF. The CDR3 region has the DNA TGTGCCAGCAGGGTGACTAGCGGGATGCAAGAGACCCAGTACTTC. The chain combines TRBV7-9 with TRBJ2-5; 11 positions match TRBD2. In germline, CDR1 is SEHNR, CDR2 FQNEAQ (reference sequence). The J segment lost 2 bases and the V segment lost 6 bases, leaving 5 bases of the junction unmatched. CDR3 size: 15 residues.

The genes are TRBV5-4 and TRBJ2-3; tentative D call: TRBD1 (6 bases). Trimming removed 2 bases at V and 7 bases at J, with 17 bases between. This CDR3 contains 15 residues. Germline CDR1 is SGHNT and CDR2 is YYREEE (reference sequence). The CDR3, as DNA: TGTGCCAGCAGCTTAGGGACACCGATCCAGAATACGCAGTATTTT. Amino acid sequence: CASSLGTPIQNTQYF.

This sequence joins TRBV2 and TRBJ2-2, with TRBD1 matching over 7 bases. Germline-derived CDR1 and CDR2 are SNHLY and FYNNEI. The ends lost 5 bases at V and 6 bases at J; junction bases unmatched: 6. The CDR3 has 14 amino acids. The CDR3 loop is CASSPTGRAGELFF. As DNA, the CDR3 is TGTGCCAGCAGTCCGACAGGGCGGGCCGGGGAGCTGTTTTTT. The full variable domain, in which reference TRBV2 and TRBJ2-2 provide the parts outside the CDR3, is EPEVTQTPSHQVTQMGQEVILRCVPISNHLYFYWYRQILGQKVEFLVSFYNNEISEKSEIFDDQFSVERPDGSNFTLKIRSTKLEDSAMYFCASSPTGRAGELFFGEGSRLTVL.

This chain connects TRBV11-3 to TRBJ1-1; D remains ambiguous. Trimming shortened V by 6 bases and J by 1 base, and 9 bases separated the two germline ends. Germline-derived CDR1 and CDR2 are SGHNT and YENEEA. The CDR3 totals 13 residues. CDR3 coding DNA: TGTGCCAGCAGTGAGGAGAGGAACACTGAAGCTTTCTTT. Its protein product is CASSEERNTEAFF. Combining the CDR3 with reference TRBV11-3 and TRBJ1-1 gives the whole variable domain EAGVVQSPRYKIIEKKQPVAFWCNPISGHNTLYWYLQNLGQGPELLIRYENEEAVDDSQLPKDRFSAERLKGVDSTLKIQPAELGDSAVYLCASSEERNTEAFFGQGTRLTVV.

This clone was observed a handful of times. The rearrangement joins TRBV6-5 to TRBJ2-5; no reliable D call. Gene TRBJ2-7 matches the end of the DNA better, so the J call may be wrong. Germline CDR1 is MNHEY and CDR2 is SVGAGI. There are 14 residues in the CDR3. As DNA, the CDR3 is TGTGCCAGCAGGAACCTTCTAACCAACTACGAGCAGTACTTC. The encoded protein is CASRNLLTNYEQYF.

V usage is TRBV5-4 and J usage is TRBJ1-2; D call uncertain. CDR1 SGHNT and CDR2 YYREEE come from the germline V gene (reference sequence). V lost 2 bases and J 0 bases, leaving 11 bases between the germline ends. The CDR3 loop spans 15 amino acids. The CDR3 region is CASSFGSPTNYGYTF. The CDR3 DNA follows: TGTGCCAGCAGCTTCGGGTCTCCTACTAACTATGGCTACACCTTC.

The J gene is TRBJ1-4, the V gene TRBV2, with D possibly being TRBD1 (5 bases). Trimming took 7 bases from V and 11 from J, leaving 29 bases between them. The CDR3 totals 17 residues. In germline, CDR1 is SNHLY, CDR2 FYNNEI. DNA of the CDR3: TGTGCCAGCAAGGCAGGGCCGACCCAAACTTGGGGGGTCAAACTGTTTTTT. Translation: CASKAGPTQTWGVKLFF.

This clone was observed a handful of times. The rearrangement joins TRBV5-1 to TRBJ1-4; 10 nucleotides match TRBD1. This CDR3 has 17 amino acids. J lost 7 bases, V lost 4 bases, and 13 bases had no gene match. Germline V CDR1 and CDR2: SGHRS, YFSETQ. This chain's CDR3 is CASSPGTGVLVGEKLFF. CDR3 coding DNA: TGCGCCAGCAGCCCCGGGACAGGGGTTTTGGTAGGTGAAAAACTGTTTTTT.

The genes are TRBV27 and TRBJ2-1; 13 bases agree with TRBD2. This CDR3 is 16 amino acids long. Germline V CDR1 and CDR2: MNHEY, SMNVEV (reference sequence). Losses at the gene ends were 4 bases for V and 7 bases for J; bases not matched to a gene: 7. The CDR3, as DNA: TGTGCCAGCAGTTCCGGACTAGCGGGAGCCGGGAATGAGCAGTTCTTC. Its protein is CASSSGLAGAGNEQFF.

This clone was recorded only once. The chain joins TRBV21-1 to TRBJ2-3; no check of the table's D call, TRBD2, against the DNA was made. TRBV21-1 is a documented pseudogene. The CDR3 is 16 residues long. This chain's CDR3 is CASPTGLAIDTDTQYF. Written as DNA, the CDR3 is TGTGCCAGCCCTACCGGACTAGCTATCGACACAGATACGCAGTATTTT.

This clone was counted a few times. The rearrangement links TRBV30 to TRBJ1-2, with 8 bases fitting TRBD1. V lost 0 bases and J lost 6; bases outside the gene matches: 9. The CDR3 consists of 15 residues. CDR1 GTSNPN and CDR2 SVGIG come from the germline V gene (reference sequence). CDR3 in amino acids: CAWSVPGGDMHGYTF. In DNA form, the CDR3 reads TGTGCCTGGAGTGTACCAGGGGGCGATATGCATGGCTACACCTTC.

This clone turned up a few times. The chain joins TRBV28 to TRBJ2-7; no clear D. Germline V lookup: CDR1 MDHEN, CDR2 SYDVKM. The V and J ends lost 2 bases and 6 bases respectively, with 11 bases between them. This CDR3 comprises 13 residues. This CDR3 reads CASSLARYGEQYF. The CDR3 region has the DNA TGTGCCAGCAGTTTAGCCAGGTACGGCGAGCAGTACTTC. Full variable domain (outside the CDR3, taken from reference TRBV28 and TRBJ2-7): DVKVTQSSRYLVKRTGEKVFLECVQDMDHENMFWYRQDPGLGLRLIYFSYDVKMKEKGDIPEGYSVSREKKERFSLILESASTNQTSMYLCASSLARYGEQYFGPGTRLTVT.

The CDR3 region has the DNA TGTGCCAGCAGCTGGACAGACCTTAACTATGGCTACACCTTC. Amino acids: CASSWTDLNYGYTF. The genes are TRBV28 and TRBJ1-2, with a weak D call TRBD1 (6 bases). The germline gives CDR1 MDHEN, CDR2 SYDVKM. The length of the CDR3 is 14 residues. Trimming cost V 6 bases and J 1 base, with 12 bases left between them.